This T cell receptor (beta chain) was sequenced in a study of radiation and T cells in renal cell carcinoma. In the study overall: Nephrectomy followed 15 Gy stereotactic body radiation by 4 weeks.

A note on this clone: Antigen: not known.

Time point indicated: blood 2 weeks post-SBRT. Treatment described: 15 Gy SBRT to primary tumor, nephrectomy 4 weeks later. The tumor was a clear cell renal cell carcinoma. The V gene's germline CDR1 is SGHTA and CDR2 FQGNSA. This CDR3 comprises 13 residues. V lost 5 bases and J 4 bases, leaving 11 bases between the germline ends. The assay was immunoSEQ multiplex PCR, and TCRdb's table has in-frame clones only and misses some. The sample has roughly 130,000 clones, approximately 78% seen once. The study's findings and limits: Without pretreatment biopsies, baseline tumor clonotype presence was undetermined. From baseline, blood top tumor clonotypes peaked at 2 weeks post-radiation.

The rearrangement joins TRBV7-2 to TRBJ1-1, with TRBD1 as a possible D gene (5 bases). This clonotype originated in a woman aged 60-75 years with renal cell carcinoma. Sequenced here: blood, sampled from a patient whose treatment included radiotherapy and nephrectomy. The CDR3 region is CASSLTGLTEAFF. In nucleotides, the CDR3 is TGTGCCAGCAGCCTTACAGGTCTCACTGAAGCTTTCTTT.